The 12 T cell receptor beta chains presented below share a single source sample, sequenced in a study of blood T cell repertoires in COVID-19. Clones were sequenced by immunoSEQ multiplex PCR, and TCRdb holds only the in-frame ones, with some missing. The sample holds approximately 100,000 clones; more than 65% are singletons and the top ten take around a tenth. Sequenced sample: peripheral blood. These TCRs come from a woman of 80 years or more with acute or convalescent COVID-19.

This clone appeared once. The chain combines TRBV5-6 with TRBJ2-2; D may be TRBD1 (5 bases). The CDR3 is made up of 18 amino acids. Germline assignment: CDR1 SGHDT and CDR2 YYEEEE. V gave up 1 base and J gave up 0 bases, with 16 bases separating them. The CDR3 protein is CASSLFVGAITNTGELFF. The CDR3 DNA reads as TGTGCCAGCAGCTTGTTTGTTGGGGCCATAACGAACACCGGGGAGCTGTTTTTT.

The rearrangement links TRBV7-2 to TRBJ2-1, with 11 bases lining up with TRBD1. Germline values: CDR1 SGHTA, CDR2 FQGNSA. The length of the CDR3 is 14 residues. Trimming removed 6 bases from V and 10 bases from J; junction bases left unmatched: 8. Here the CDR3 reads CASRVDRGRGEQFF. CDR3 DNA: TGTGCCAGCAGAGTGGACAGGGGGCGCGGAGAGCAGTTCTTC.

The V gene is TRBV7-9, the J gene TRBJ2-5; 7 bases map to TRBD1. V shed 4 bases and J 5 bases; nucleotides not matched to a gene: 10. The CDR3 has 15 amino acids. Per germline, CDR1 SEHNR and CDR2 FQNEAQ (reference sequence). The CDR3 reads CASSSGQLNSETQYF. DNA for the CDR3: TGTGCCAGCAGCTCGGGACAGCTCAATTCGGAGACCCAGTACTTC.

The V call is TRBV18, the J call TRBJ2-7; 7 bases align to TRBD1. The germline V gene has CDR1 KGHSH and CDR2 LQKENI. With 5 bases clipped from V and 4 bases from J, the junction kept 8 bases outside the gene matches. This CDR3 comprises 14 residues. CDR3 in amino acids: CASSEGTGAYEQYF. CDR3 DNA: TGTGCCAGCTCAGAGGGCACAGGGGCGTACGAGCAGTACTTC.

The CDR3 sequence is CASSLGGTSGATDTQYF. The CDR3 nucleotides read TGCGCCAGCAGCTTGGGAGGAACTAGCGGGGCCACAGATACGCAGTATTTT. The gene calls are TRBV5-1 and TRBJ2-3; 10 nucleotides align to TRBD2. Germline V lookup: CDR1 SGHRS, CDR2 YFSETQ. The CDR3 length is 17 residues. V lost 0 bases to trimming and J lost 2 bases; unmatched junction nucleotides: 6.

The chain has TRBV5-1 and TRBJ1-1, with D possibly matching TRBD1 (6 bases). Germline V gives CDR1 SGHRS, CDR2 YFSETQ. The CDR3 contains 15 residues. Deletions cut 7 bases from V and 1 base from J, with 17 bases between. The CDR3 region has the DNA TGCGCCAGCTGGGAGGGGGGCGGAAGGAACACTGAAGCTTTCTTT. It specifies CASWEGGGRNTEAFF.

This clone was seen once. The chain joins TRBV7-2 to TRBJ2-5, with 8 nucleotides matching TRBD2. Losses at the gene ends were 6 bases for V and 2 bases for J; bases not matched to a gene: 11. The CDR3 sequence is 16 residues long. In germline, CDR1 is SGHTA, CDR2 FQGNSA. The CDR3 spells CASSRGLARSQETQYF. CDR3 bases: TGTGCCAGCAGTCGTGGACTAGCACGCAGTCAAGAGACCCAGTACTTC.

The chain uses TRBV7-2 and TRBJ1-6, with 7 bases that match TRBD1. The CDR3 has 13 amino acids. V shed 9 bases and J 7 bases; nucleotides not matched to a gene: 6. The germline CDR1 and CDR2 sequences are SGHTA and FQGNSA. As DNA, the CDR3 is TGTGCCAGTGACTACAGGGGAAATTCACCCCTCCACTTT. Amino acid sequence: CASDYRGNSPLHF.

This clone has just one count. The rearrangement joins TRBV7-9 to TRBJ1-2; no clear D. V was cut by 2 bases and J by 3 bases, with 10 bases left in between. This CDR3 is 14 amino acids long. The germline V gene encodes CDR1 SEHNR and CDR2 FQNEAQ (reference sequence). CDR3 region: CASSLWPGDYGYTF. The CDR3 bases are TGTGCCAGCAGCTTATGGCCGGGAGACTATGGCTACACCTTC.

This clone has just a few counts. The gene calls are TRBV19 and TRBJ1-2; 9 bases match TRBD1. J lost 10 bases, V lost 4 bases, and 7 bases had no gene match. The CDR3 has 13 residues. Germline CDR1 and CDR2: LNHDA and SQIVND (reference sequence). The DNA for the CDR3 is TGTGCCAGTAGTACACCAGGGACAGGGAACTACACCTTC. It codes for CASSTPGTGNYTF.

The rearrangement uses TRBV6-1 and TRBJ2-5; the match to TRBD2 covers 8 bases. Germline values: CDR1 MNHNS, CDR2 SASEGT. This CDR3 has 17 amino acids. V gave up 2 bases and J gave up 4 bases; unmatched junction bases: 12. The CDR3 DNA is TGTGCCAGCAGTGAATTGGTAGCGGGGCGGGGTAGAGAGACCCAGTACTTC. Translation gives CASSELVAGRGRETQYF.

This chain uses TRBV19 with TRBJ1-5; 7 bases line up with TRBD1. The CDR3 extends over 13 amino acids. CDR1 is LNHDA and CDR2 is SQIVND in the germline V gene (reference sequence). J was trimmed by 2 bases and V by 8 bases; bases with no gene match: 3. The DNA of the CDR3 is TGTGCCAGTGACAGGGTAGGCAATCAGCCCCAGCATTTT. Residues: CASDRVGNQPQHF.